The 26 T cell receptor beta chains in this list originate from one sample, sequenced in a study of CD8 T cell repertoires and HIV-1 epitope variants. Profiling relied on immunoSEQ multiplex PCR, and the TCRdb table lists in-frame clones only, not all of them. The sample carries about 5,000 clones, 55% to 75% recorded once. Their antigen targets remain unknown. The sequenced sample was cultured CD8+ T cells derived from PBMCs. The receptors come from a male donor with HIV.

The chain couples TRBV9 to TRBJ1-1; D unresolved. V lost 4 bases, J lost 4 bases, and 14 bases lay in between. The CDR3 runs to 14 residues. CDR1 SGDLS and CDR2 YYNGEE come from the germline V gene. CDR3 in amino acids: CASSPSGGITEAFF. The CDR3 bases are TGTGCCAGCAGCCCCTCCGGTGGCATCACTGAAGCTTTCTTT. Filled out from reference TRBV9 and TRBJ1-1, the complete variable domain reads DSGVTQTPKHLITATGQRVTLRCSPRSGDLSVYWYQQSLDQGLQFLIQYYNGEERAKGNILERFSAQQFPDLHSELNLSSLELGDSALYFCASSPSGGITEAFFGQGTRLTVV.

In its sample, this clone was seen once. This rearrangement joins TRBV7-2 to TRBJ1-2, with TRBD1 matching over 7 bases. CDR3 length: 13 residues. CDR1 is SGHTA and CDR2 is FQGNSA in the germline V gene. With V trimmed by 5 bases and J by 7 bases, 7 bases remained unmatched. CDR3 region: CASSPNDRAGYTF. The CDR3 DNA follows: TGTGCCAGCAGCCCAAATGACAGGGCTGGCTACACCTTC.

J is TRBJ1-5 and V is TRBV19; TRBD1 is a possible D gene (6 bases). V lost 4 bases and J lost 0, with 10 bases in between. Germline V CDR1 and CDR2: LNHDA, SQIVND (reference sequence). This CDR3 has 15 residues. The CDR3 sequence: CASSTWTDSNQPQHF. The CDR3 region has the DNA TGTGCCAGTAGTACCTGGACAGATAGCAATCAGCCCCAGCATTTT. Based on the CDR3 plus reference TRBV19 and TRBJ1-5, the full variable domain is DGGITQSPKYLFRKEGQNVTLSCEQNLNHDAMYWYRQDPGQGLRLIYYSQIVNDFQKGDIAEGYSVSREKKESFPLTVTSAQKNPTAFYLCASSTWTDSNQPQHFGDGTRLSIL.

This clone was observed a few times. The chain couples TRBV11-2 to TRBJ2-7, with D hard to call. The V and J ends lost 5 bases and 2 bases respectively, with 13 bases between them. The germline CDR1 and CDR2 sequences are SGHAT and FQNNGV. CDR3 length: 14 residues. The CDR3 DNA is TGTGCCAGCAGCGGTTGGAGTAATCCCTACGAGCAGTACTTC. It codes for CASSGWSNPYEQYF.

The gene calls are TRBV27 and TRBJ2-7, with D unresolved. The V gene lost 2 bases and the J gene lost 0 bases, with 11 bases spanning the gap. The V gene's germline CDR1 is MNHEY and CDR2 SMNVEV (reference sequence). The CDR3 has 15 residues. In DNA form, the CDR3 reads TGTGCCAGCAGTTTACAAGCCGGTAGCTCCTACGAGCAGTACTTC. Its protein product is CASSLQAGSSYEQYF.

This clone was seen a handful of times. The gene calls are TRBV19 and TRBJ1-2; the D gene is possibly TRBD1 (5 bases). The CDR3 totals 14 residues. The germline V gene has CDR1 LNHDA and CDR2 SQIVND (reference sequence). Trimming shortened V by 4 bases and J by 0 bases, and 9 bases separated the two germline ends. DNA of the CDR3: TGTGCCAGTAGTACCTCCAGGGCTAACTATGGCTACACCTTC. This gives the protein CASSTSRANYGYTF.

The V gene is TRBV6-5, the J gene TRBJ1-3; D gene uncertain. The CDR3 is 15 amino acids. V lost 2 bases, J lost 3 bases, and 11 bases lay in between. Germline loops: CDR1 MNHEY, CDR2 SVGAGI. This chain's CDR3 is CASSYGVGGGNTIYF. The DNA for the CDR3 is TGTGCCAGCAGTTACGGGGTGGGAGGTGGAAACACCATATATTTT.

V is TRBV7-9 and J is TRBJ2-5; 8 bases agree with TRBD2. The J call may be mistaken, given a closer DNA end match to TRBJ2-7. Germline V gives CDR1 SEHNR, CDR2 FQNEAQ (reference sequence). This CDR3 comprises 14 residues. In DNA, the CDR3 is TGTGCCAGCAGCTCTACTAGCGGAGCCTACGAGCAGTACTTC. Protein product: CASSSTSGAYEQYF.

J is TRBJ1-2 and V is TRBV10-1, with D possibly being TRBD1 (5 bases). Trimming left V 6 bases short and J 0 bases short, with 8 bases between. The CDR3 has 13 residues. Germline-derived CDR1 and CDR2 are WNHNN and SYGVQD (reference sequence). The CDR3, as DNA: TGCGCCAGCAGCGAGACAGCTAACTATGGCTACACCTTC. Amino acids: CASSETANYGYTF.

In nucleotides, the CDR3 is TGTGCCAGCAGCTTCGCCGGGAACACTGAAGCTTTCTTT. Translation: CASSFAGNTEAFF. The chain has TRBV11-3 and TRBJ1-1; D ambiguous. The CDR3 is 13 amino acids. V was pared by 3 bases and J by 1 base, with 6 bases between. Looked up from germline, CDR1 is SGHNT and CDR2 is YENEEA. The entire variable domain, with the rest obtained from reference TRBV11-3 and TRBJ1-1, is as follows: EAGVVQSPRYKIIEKKQPVAFWCNPISGHNTLYWYLQNLGQGPELLIRYENEEAVDDSQLPKDRFSAERLKGVDSTLKIQPAELGDSAVYLCASSFAGNTEAFFGQGTRLTVV.

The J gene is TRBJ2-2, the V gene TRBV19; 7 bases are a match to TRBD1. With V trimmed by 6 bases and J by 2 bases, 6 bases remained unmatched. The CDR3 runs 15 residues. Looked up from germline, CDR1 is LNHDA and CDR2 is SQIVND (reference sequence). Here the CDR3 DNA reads TGTGCCAGTAGCGTACAGGGGCCCAACACCGGGGAGCTGTTTTTT. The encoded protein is CASSVQGPNTGELFF.

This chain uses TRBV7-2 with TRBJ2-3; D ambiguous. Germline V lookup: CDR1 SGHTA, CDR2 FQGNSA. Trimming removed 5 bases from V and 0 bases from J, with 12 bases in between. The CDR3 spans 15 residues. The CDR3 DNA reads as TGTGCCAGCAGCCCGGACCTCTTGAGCACAGATACGCAGTATTTT. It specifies CASSPDLLSTDTQYF.

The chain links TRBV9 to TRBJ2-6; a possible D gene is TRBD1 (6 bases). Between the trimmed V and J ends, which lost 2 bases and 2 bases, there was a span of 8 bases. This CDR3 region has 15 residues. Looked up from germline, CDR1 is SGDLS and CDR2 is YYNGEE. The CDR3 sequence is CASSVPGAGANVLTF. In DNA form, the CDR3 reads TGTGCCAGCAGCGTTCCAGGGGCTGGGGCCAACGTCCTGACTTTC.

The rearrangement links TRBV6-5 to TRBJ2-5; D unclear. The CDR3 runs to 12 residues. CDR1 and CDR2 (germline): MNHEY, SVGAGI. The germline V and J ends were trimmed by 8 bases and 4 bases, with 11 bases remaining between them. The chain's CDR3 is CASQSSVETQYF. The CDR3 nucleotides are TGTGCCAGCCAGAGTTCGGTAGAGACCCAGTACTTC.

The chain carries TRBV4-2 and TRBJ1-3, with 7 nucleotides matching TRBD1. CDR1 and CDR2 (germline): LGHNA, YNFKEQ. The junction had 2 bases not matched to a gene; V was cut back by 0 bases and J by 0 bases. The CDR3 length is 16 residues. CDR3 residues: CASSQEDRDSGNTIYF. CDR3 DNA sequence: TGTGCCAGCAGCCAAGAAGACAGGGACTCTGGAAACACCATATATTTT.

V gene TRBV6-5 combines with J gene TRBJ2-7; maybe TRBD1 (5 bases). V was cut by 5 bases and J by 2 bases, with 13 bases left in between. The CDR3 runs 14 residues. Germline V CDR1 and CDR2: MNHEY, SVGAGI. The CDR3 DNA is TGTGCCAGCAGTCCCTCCTGGGGCACCTACGAGCAGTACTTC. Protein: CASSPSWGTYEQYF.

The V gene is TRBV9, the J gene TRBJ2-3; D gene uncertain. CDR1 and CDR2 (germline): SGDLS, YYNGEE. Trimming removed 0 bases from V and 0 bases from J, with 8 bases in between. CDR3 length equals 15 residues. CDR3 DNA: TGTGCCAGCAGCGTAGTAGGCAGTAGCACAGATACGCAGTATTTT. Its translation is CASSVVGSSTDTQYF.

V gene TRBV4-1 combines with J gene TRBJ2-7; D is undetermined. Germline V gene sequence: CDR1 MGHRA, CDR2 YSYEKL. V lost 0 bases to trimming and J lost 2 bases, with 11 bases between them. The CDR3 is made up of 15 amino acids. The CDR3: CASSQDSSSPYEQYF. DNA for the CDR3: TGCGCCAGCAGCCAAGATTCGAGTTCCCCCTACGAGCAGTACTTC.

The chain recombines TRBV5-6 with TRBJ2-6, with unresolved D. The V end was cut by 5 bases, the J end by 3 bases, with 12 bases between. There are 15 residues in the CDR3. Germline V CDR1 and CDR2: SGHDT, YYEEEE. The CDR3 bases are TGTGCCAGCAGACTTGGGATAAGTGGGGCCAACGTCCTGACTTTC. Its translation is CASRLGISGANVLTF. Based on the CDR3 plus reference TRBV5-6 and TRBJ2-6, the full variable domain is DAGVTQSPTHLIKTRGQQVTLRCSPKSGHDTVSWYQQALGQGPQFIFQYYEEEERQRGNFPDRFSGHQFPNYSSELNVNALLLGDSALYLCASRLGISGANVLTFGAGSRLTVL.

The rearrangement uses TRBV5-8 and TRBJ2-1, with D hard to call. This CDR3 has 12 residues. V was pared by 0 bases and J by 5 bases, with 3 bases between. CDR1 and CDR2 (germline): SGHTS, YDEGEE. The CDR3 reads CASSLGDNEQFF. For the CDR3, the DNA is TGTGCCAGCAGCTTGGGAGACAATGAGCAGTTCTTC.

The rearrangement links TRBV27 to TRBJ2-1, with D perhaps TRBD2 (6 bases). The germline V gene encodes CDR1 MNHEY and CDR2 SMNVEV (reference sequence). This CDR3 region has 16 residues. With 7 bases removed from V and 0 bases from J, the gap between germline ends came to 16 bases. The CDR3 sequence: CASMGGSWSSYNEQFF. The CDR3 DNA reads TGTGCCAGCATGGGAGGTAGCTGGAGCTCCTACAATGAGCAGTTCTTC.

The CDR3 sequence is CASSQDPASLSTSTDTQYF. The CDR3 DNA sequence: TGCGCCAGCAGCCAAGATCCGGCTAGTCTGAGTACTAGCACAGATACGCAGTATTTT. This chain uses TRBV4-3 with TRBJ2-3; D remains unclear. V lost 0 bases and J lost 0, with 19 bases in between. CDR1 and CDR2 from the germline V gene are LGHNA and YSLEER. The CDR3 extends over 19 amino acids.

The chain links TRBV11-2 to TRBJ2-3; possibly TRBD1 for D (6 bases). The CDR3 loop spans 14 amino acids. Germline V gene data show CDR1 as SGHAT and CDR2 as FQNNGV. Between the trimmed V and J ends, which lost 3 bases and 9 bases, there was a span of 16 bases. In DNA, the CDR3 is TGTGCCAGCAGCTTGATTAGAAAGGGGGACACGCAGTATTTT. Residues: CASSLIRKGDTQYF. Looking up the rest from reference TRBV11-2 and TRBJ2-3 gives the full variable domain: EAGVAQSPRYKIIEKRQSVAFWCNPISGHATLYWYQQILGQGPKLLIQFQNNGVVDDSQLPKDRFSAERLKGVDSTLKIQPAKLEDSAVYLCASSLIRKGDTQYFGPGTRLTVL.

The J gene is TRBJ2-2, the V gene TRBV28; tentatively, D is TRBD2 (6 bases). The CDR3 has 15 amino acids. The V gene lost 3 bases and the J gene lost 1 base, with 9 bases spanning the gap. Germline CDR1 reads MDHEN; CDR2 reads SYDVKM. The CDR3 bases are TGTGCCAGCAGTTTCTGGCGGGAGAACACCGGGGAGCTGTTTTTT. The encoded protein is CASSFWRENTGELFF.

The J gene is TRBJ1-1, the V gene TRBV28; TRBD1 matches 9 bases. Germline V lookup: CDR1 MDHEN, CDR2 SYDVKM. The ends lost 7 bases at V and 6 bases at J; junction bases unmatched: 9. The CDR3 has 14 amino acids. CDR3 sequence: CASTMDRGTSEAFF. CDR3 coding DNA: TGTGCCAGCACAATGGACAGGGGAACTTCTGAAGCTTTCTTT.

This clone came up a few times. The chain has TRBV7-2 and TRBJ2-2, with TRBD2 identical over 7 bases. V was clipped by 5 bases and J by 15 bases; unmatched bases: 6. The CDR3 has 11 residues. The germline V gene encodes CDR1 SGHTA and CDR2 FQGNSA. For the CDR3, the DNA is TGTGCCAGCAGCGCGGGAGCTGTGGTGTTTTTT. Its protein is CASSAGAVVFF.